Each of the 22 T cell receptor beta chains below was sequenced from the same sample in a study of blood T cell repertoires in COVID-19. Here immunoSEQ multiplex PCR was the method, and the copy in TCRdb shows in-frame clones only, minus some. The sample shows just under 65,000 clones, around four fifths of them seen only once. The sequenced sample was peripheral blood. The receptor set was obtained from a man aged 60 to 69 with COVID-19, enrolled during active disease.

This clone appeared a few times. This chain links TRBV5-5 with TRBJ1-2; unclear D gene. This CDR3 has 13 residues. V lost 4 bases and J lost 6, with 13 bases in between. Germline V gene sequence: CDR1 SGHKS, CDR2 YYEKEE (reference sequence). The CDR3 DNA reads as TGTGCCAGCAGCGCCTCACCGCGGGATGGCTACACCTTC. It specifies CASSASPRDGYTF.

J is TRBJ1-2 and V is TRBV9, with 8 nucleotides matching TRBD1. V gave up 0 bases and J gave up 3 bases; unmatched junction bases: 4. The CDR3 runs 15 residues. The germline V gene has CDR1 SGDLS and CDR2 YYNGEE. In nucleotides, the CDR3 is TGTGCCAGCAGCGTAGCCGAGACAGGGGACTATGGCTACACCTTC. Translating gives CASSVAETGDYGYTF. Full variable domain (missing parts from reference TRBV9 and TRBJ1-2): DSGVTQTPKHLITATGQRVTLRCSPRSGDLSVYWYQQSLDQGLQFLIQYYNGEERAKGNILERFSAQQFPDLHSELNLSSLELGDSALYFCASSVAETGDYGYTFGSGTRLTVV.

V is TRBV20-1 and J is TRBJ2-7; D unclear. This CDR3 comprises 11 residues. Germline V gene data show CDR1 as DFQATT and CDR2 as SNEGSKA (reference sequence). The V gene lost 6 bases and the J gene lost 3 bases, with 9 bases spanning the gap. DNA for the CDR3: TGCAGTGCGCCTACCGACTACGAGCAGTACTTC. Translation gives CSAPTDYEQYF.

V and J are TRBV6-6 and TRBJ1-3; D remains unclear. Germline CDR1 and CDR2: MNHNY and SVGAGI (reference sequence). Trimming took off 2 bases at V and 4 bases at J, with 15 bases between the two ends. The CDR3 spans 16 residues. The CDR3 DNA is TGTGCCAGCAGTTACCGAGGTCTGATTACCGGAAACACCATATATTTT. Residues: CASSYRGLITGNTIYF.

This rearrangement joins TRBV14 to TRBJ2-2; D not resolved. The germline CDR1 and CDR2 sequences are SGHDN and FVKESK. V was shortened by 0 bases and J by 1 base, with 6 bases between the two germline ends. The CDR3 sequence is 15 residues long. CDR3 DNA: TGTGCCAGCAGCCAAGATCCCGGGAACACCGGGGAGCTGTTTTTT. This encodes CASSQDPGNTGELFF.

The rearrangement joins TRBV19 to TRBJ2-3; D is ambiguous. The CDR3 consists of 14 residues. Trimming pared 2 bases from V and 2 bases from J, leaving 8 bases between. Germline loops: CDR1 LNHDA, CDR2 SQIVND (reference sequence). CDR3 sequence (DNA): TGTGCCAGTAGTATACACAGACCCACAGATACGCAGTATTTT. It is translated as CASSIHRPTDTQYF.

J is TRBJ2-1 and V is TRBV7-9; 7 nucleotides align to TRBD2. Trimming at V came to 0 bases and at J to 8 bases, leaving 7 bases not matched to a gene. The germline gives CDR1 SEHNR, CDR2 FQNEAQ (reference sequence). The CDR3 runs 15 residues. The CDR3 reads CASSLARREMDEQFF. The DNA of the CDR3 is TGTGCCAGCAGCTTAGCGCGGCGGGAGATGGATGAGCAGTTCTTC.

This chain connects TRBV18 to TRBJ1-2; TRBD1 agrees at 8 bases. Trimming at V came to 3 bases and at J to 5 bases, leaving 11 bases not matched to a gene. This CDR3 is 16 amino acids long. CDR1 KGHSH and CDR2 LQKENI come from the germline V gene. The CDR3 sequence: CASSPIAGQETYGYTF. The CDR3 nucleotides read TGTGCCAGCTCACCGATCGCGGGACAGGAGACGTATGGCTACACCTTC.

J is TRBJ1-1 and V is TRBV12-3 or TRBV12-4, with D tentatively TRBD1 (5 bases). The V end was cut by 4 bases, the J end by 5 bases, with 11 bases between. The CDR3 spans 13 residues. CDR3 coding DNA: TGTGCCAGCAGTTCCCAGGGAGGAACTGAAGCTTTCTTT. This codes for CASSSQGGTEAFF.

The CDR3 DNA reads as TGTGCCAGCAGCTTAGATACTGCCCAACGGGCCCAGTACTTC. It yields the protein CASSLDTAQRAQYF. The rearrangement links TRBV7-2 to TRBJ2-5; unclear D gene. The ends were cut back, 1 base at V and 9 bases at J, with 15 bases in the middle. Germline V gene data show CDR1 as SGHTA and CDR2 as FQGNSA. The CDR3 runs 14 residues.

The V gene is TRBV28, the J gene TRBJ1-1; 8 bases match TRBD1. Trimming took 7 bases from V and 7 from J; bases not matched to a gene: 11. The CDR3 is 14 amino acids. CDR1 and CDR2 from the germline V gene are MDHEN and SYDVKM. Here the CDR3 reads CASKSQGAFGEAFF. The CDR3 DNA follows: TGTGCCAGCAAAAGTCAGGGGGCTTTTGGTGAAGCTTTCTTT.

This clone was counted only a few times. The genes are TRBV11-2 and TRBJ2-2; TRBD2 is a possible D gene (6 bases). V shed 0 bases and J shed 6 bases, with 8 bases lying between them. Germline loops: CDR1 SGHAT, CDR2 FQNNGV. The CDR3 sequence is 14 residues long. CDR3 DNA: TGTGCCAGCAGCTTAGATAGCGGATCCGGGGAGCTGTTTTTT. This translates into CASSLDSGSGELFF. The variable domain in full, with the rest retrieved from reference TRBV11-2 and TRBJ2-2, is EAGVAQSPRYKIIEKRQSVAFWCNPISGHATLYWYQQILGQGPKLLIQFQNNGVVDDSQLPKDRFSAERLKGVDSTLKIQPAKLEDSAVYLCASSLDSGSGELFFGEGSRLTVL.

This chain uses TRBV7-9 with TRBJ2-3; 7 nucleotides match TRBD1. In germline, CDR1 is SEHNR, CDR2 FQNEAQ (reference sequence). The J segment lost 4 bases and the V segment lost 4 bases, leaving 8 bases of the junction unmatched. CDR3 size: 15 residues. Here the CDR3 reads CASSSINTGADTQYF. In nucleotides, the CDR3 is TGTGCCAGCAGCTCCATAAATACAGGGGCAGATACGCAGTATTTT.

This chain links TRBV7-3 with TRBJ2-3; D is ambiguous. The CDR3 has 13 amino acids. V dropped 1 base and J dropped 6 bases, with 8 bases sitting between them. Germline assignment: CDR1 SGHTA and CDR2 FQGTGA. The CDR3 reads CASSLMADDTQYF. The CDR3 DNA sequence: TGTGCCAGCAGCTTAATGGCTGATGATACGCAGTATTTT.

The chain has TRBV3-1 (or the pseudogene TRBV3-2) and TRBJ2-7, with TRBD1 matching over 8 bases. Germline-derived CDR1 and CDR2 are LGHDT and YNNKEL (reference sequence). J was trimmed by 6 bases and V by 5 bases; bases with no gene match: 3. CDR3 length equals 12 residues. The CDR3 reads CASSRTGSEQYF. The CDR3 DNA follows: TGTGCCAGCAGCAGGACAGGGTCCGAGCAGTACTTC.

Note on this clone: Germline and junction disagree at one end, which may indicate a read error. The chain recombines TRBV23-1 with TRBJ2-4; 12 nucleotides match TRBD1. TRBV23-1 qualifies as an ORF whose function is uncertain. CDR3 length equals 21 residues. CDR3 DNA sequence: TGCGCCAGAAGTCATCGGGAAAGGGACAGGGGGCGGACGGTGGCCAAAAACATTCAGTACTTC. Translating it yields CARSHRERDRGRTVAKNIQYF.

V is TRBV7-7 and J is TRBJ1-5; D not resolved. Germline V lookup: CDR1 SSHAT, CDR2 FNYEAQ (reference sequence). CDR3 length: 13 amino acids. V lost 0 bases, J lost 4 bases, and 4 bases lay in between. CDR3 DNA sequence: TGTGCCAGCAGCTTAGCTCAGAATCAGCCCCAGCATTTT. It codes for CASSLAQNQPQHF.

The chain links TRBV19 to TRBJ2-1; 9 bases agree with TRBD1. Per germline, CDR1 LNHDA and CDR2 SQIVND (reference sequence). V lost 6 bases and J lost 10; bases outside the gene matches: 10. The CDR3 is made up of 14 amino acids. CDR3 in amino acids: CASRRTGAFGEQFF. In DNA form, the CDR3 reads TGTGCCAGTAGGCGGACAGGGGCCTTTGGGGAGCAGTTCTTC.

J is TRBJ1-5 and V is TRBV27; 7 nucleotides match TRBD1. J gave up 1 base and V 6 bases, and 3 bases lay outside the gene matches. CDR3 length equals 14 residues. CDR1 MNHEY and CDR2 SMNVEV come from the germline V gene (reference sequence). CDR3 nucleotides: TGTGCCAGCAGGGAGACAGGGAGCAATCAGCCCCAGCATTTT. Its translation: CASRETGSNQPQHF.

This clone was counted a few times. The rearrangement links TRBV5-1 to TRBJ2-7, with 8 positions matching TRBD1. The V segment lost 2 bases and the J segment 7 bases; nucleotides outside the gene matches: 8. Germline V CDR1 and CDR2: SGHRS, YFSETQ. The CDR3 covers 14 residues. The DNA of the CDR3 is TGCGCCAGCAGCTTATTCCAGGGGGCGCCTGAGCAGTACTTC. This encodes CASSLFQGAPEQYF.

This chain connects TRBV29-1 to TRBJ2-7; tentative D call: TRBD1 (5 bases). V gave up 4 bases and J gave up 5 bases, with 12 bases separating them. This CDR3 comprises 12 residues. Germline values: CDR1 SQVTM, CDR2 ANQGSEA. The CDR3 bases are TGCAGCGTTGCGAGGACATCGGACGAGCAGTACTTC. As protein: CSVARTSDEQYF.

The chain uses TRBV5-4 and TRBJ2-3; D is possibly TRBD1 (5 bases). Germline V gene data show CDR1 as SGHNT and CDR2 as YYREEE (reference sequence). V was clipped by 4 bases and J by 2 bases, with 14 bases between them. The CDR3 has 15 amino acids. This CDR3 is CASSPLSGATDTQYF. Written as DNA, the CDR3 is TGTGCCAGCAGCCCGCTATCTGGGGCCACAGATACGCAGTATTTT.